This T cell receptor beta chain was identified during a study of response to subunit inactivated influenza vaccine. Study-wide results and caveats: Each seasonal influenza vaccination recruits few new T cells, the authors suggested.

V was pared by 4 bases and J by 7 bases, with 14 bases between. Per germline, CDR1 DFQATT and CDR2 SNEGSKA (reference sequence). This CDR3 is 12 amino acids long. TCRdb re-analysed the RT-PCR reads in MiXCR, keeping a single row per CDR3 protein. The sample includes hundreds of thousands of distinct CDR3 sequences, 13% to 15% of them seen just once. The table lists this clonotype with many counts. Its antigen is currently unknown. The genes are TRBV20-1 and TRBJ2-7; D not resolved. The source is a man in his fifties who received an inactivated influenza vaccine. This specimen consisted of PBMCs from blood, obtained 14 to 15 days before vaccination. The chain's CDR3 is CSANDKPEEQYF. CDR3 coding DNA: TGCAGTGCTAATGACAAGCCAGAAGAGCAGTACTTC.